These 21 T cell receptor beta chains share one sample of origin, sequenced in a study of T cell repertoires in aging, cancer and after chemotherapy. TRB rearrangements spanning V, D and J were amplified using mixed TRB-A/B primers. MiXCR, applied by TCRdb to the multiplex PCR reads, yields one record per CDR3 protein. Of over 6,000 distinct CDR3 sequences in the sample, roughly 34% were seen once. TCR beta rearrangements were amplified from peripheral blood genomic DNA. Sequencing input: blood. Every receptor here comes from a human donor in good health.

By sample fraction, this clonotype is medium-sized (0.01 to 0.1%). The chain combines TRBV29-1 with TRBJ2-1, with a weak D call TRBD2 (6 bases). CDR1 is SQVTM, CDR2 ANQGSEA, per germline. V was cut by 7 bases and J by 2 bases, with 15 bases left in between. The CDR3 extends over 14 amino acids. The chain's CDR3 is CSALLARAYNEQFF. The CDR3 bases are TGCAGCGCCCTCCTAGCGCGCGCCTACAATGAGCAGTTCTTC.

The chain recombines TRBV5-6 with TRBJ2-3; D not resolved. The CDR3 contains 14 residues. The V gene lost 1 base and the J gene lost 9 bases, with 15 bases spanning the gap. Germline CDR1 is SGHDT and CDR2 is YYEEEE. This CDR3 reads CASSLLVSVYTQYF. The DNA for the CDR3 is TGTGCCAGCAGCTTGTTAGTAAGTGTGTACACGCAGTATTTT.

V gene TRBV12-3 or TRBV12-4 combines with J gene TRBJ1-3; D perhaps matches TRBD1 (5 bases). V dropped 6 bases and J dropped 0 bases, with 9 bases sitting between them. This CDR3 spans 14 amino acids. CDR3 DNA: TGTGCCAGCAGCACAGGTGACTCTGGAAACACCATATATTTT. Translated, it gives CASSTGDSGNTIYF.

This clonotype was found a few times. This chain's CDR3 is CASSLALGQGSDGYTF. CDR3 sequence (DNA): TGTGCCAGCAGCTTAGCGTTAGGACAGGGGTCAGATGGCTACACCTTC. V gene TRBV7-6 combines with J gene TRBJ1-2; 9 nucleotides agree with TRBD1. The CDR3 loop spans 16 amino acids. V lost 0 bases, J lost 6 bases, and 8 bases stayed unmatched. Germline V gives CDR1 SGHVS, CDR2 FNYEAQ.

By sample share, this clonotype is medium-sized. The chain uses TRBV19 and TRBJ2-7, with 13 bases identical to TRBD2. The CDR3 spans 17 residues. Germline CDR1 and CDR2: LNHDA and SQIVND (reference sequence). Losses at the gene ends were 3 bases for V and 4 bases for J; bases not matched to a gene: 9. As DNA, the CDR3 is TGTGCCAGTAGTATCGGAGGACTAGCGGGAGATCTGTACGAGCAGTACTTC. It encodes CASSIGGLAGDLYEQYF. The full variable domain, rest sourced from reference TRBV19 and TRBJ2-7, is DGGITQSPKYLFRKEGQNVTLSCEQNLNHDAMYWYRQDPGQGLRLIYYSQIVNDFQKGDIAEGYSVSREKKESFPLTVTSAQKNPTAFYLCASSIGGLAGDLYEQYFGPGTRLTVT.

This clonotype is medium-sized within its sample. The genes are TRBV19 and TRBJ2-3, with D unresolved. The CDR3 is 15 amino acids. CDR1 and CDR2 (germline): LNHDA, SQIVND (reference sequence). The V gene lost 4 bases and the J gene lost 0 bases, with 11 bases spanning the gap. In DNA form, the CDR3 reads TGTGCCAGTAGTACCACCGGGTATAGCACAGATACGCAGTATTTT. Translating gives CASSTTGYSTDTQYF.

This clonotype is categorized as medium-sized (0.01 to 0.1%). The rearrangement links TRBV12-3 or TRBV12-4 to TRBJ2-5; D perhaps matches TRBD1 (6 bases). V shed 3 bases and J shed 5 bases, with 13 bases lying between them. This CDR3 contains 14 residues. In DNA form, the CDR3 reads TGTGCCAGCAGTTTTGGCAGGGGACGGGAGACCCAGTACTTC. Translated: CASSFGRGRETQYF.

The chain employs TRBV5-4 and TRBJ2-5; D not resolved. V lost 2 bases, J lost 4 bases, and 6 bases lay in between. This CDR3 comprises 12 residues. Germline-derived CDR1 and CDR2 are SGHNT and YYREEE (reference sequence). CDR3 DNA sequence: TGTGCCAGCAGCTTAACAAGAGAGACCCAGTACTTC. Protein sequence: CASSLTRETQYF.

The chain couples TRBV12-3 or TRBV12-4 to TRBJ2-1; either TRBD1 or TRBD2 may supply D (6 bases each). Trimming removed 5 bases from V and 9 bases from J, with 14 bases in between. The CDR3 is 13 residues long. The DNA for the CDR3 is TGTGCCAGCAGTCCCATTGGAGGGGGTGAGCAGTTCTTC. Amino acids: CASSPIGGGEQFF.

This clonotype was observed a handful of times. CDR3 DNA sequence: TGTGCCAGCAGTGAATTCAGTAACAATGAGCAGTTCTTC. It translates to CASSEFSNNEQFF. The V call is TRBV6-4, the J call TRBJ2-1; D is unclear. CDR1 and CDR2 from the germline V gene are MRHNA and SNTAGT. This CDR3 comprises 13 residues. Trimming took 3 bases from V and 5 from J, leaving 8 bases between them.

The count of this clonotype is one. The chain employs TRBV6-6 and TRBJ1-2; D unresolved. Germline V gives CDR1 MNHNY, CDR2 SVGAGI (reference sequence). V lost 2 bases and J lost 8, with 27 bases in between. The CDR3 sequence is 18 residues long. This chain's CDR3 is CASSYPPDGNSMRWGYTF. The DNA for the CDR3 is TGTGCCAGCAGTTACCCACCGGACGGGAATTCTATGAGGTGGGGCTACACCTTC.

The chain recombines TRBV6-1 with TRBJ1-4; D possibly corresponds to TRBD1 (6 bases). V was pared by 7 bases and J by 8 bases, with 20 bases between. The CDR3 is made up of 15 amino acids. Germline V CDR1 and CDR2: MNHNS, SASEGT. CDR3 coding DNA: TGTGCCAGCAAGGGGGAGCGAGGGTGGGACGAAAAACTGTTTTTT. Translating gives CASKGERGWDEKLFF.

The chain's CDR3 is CASSPNLAGAYNEQFF. CDR3 in DNA: TGTGCCAGCAGTCCGAATCTAGCGGGGGCCTACAATGAGCAGTTCTTC. The chain couples TRBV12-3 or TRBV12-4 to TRBJ2-1; 10 bases are shared with TRBD2. V was pared by 5 bases and J by 2 bases, with 6 bases of the junction left unmatched. The length of the CDR3 is 16 residues.

This clonotype occurred a few times. V gene TRBV30 combines with J gene TRBJ2-1, with a tentative D call TRBD2 (6 bases). V lost 1 base and J 0 bases, leaving 10 bases between the germline ends. This CDR3 spans 15 amino acids. Germline CDR1 reads GTSNPN; CDR2 reads SVGIG (reference sequence). The CDR3 DNA sequence: TGTGCCTGGAGTGCGGGGGTAAGCTCCTACAATGAGCAGTTCTTC. Residues: CAWSAGVSSYNEQFF. The variable domain in full, completed from reference TRBV30 and TRBJ2-1, reads SQTIHQWPATLVQPVGSPLSLECTVEGTSNPNLYWYRQAAGRGLQLLFYSVGIGQISSEVPQNLSASRPQDRQFILSSKKLLLSDSGFYLCAWSAGVSSYNEQFFGPGTRLTVL.

This chain joins TRBV5-4 and TRBJ1-2; D unclear. V dropped 5 bases and J dropped 7 bases, with 9 bases sitting between them. Per the germline V gene, CDR1 is SGHNT and CDR2 is YYREEE (reference sequence). The CDR3 is made up of 11 amino acids. DNA of the CDR3: TGTGCCAGCAGATCTTTCCGTGGCTACACCTTC. It translates to CASRSFRGYTF.

In this sample, this clonotype is medium-sized. The V call is TRBV30, the J call TRBJ2-2; no clear D. V dropped 2 bases and J dropped 6 bases, with 4 bases sitting between them. The CDR3 length is 11 residues. Germline CDR1 GTSNPN, CDR2 SVGIG (reference sequence). CDR3 DNA sequence: TGTGCCTGGAGTCGGTCCGGGGAGCTGTTTTTT. It specifies CAWSRSGELFF.

This clonotype showed up just a few times. The rearrangement joins TRBV5-5 to TRBJ1-5, with D uncertain. V was clipped by 0 bases and J by 0 bases, with 4 bases between them. Germline V gene data show CDR1 as SGHKS and CDR2 as YYEKEE (reference sequence). The CDR3 runs 14 residues. The CDR3 DNA reads as TGTGCCAGCAGCTTGGGGTATAGCAATCAGCCCCAGCATTTT. Protein product: CASSLGYSNQPQHF.

V is TRBV6-5 and J is TRBJ1-1, with a possible D match to TRBD1 (5 bases). Germline loops: CDR1 MNHEY, CDR2 SVGAGI. The CDR3 loop spans 13 amino acids. V shed 4 bases and J shed 1 base, with 7 bases lying between them. CDR3 region: CASSLGANTEAFF. For the CDR3, the DNA is TGTGCCAGCAGTTTAGGGGCGAACACTGAAGCTTTCTTT.

The genes are TRBV6-2 or TRBV6-3 and TRBJ2-6, with 8 nucleotides matching TRBD1. Per the germline V gene, CDR1 is MNHEY and CDR2 is SVGEGT. Trimming took 6 bases from V and 2 from J; bases not matched to a gene: 3. The CDR3 totals 15 residues. The CDR3 protein is CASSSGGAGANVLTF. Written as DNA, the CDR3 is TGTGCCAGCAGCTCAGGGGGCGCTGGGGCCAACGTCCTGACTTTC.

A few counts support this clonotype. This chain uses TRBV10-3 with TRBJ2-3; D unresolved. The CDR3 covers 11 residues. Germline-derived CDR1 and CDR2 are ENHRY and SYGVKD. Between the trimmed V and J ends, which lost 3 bases and 2 bases, there was a span of 0 bases. The CDR3 is CAISDTDTQYF. The CDR3, as DNA: TGTGCCATCAGTGACACAGATACGCAGTATTTT.

DNA of the CDR3: TGTGCCAGCAGTTGCTGTCCCGGGACAGGGGGCGCGCGCAATTCACCCCTCCACTTT. Translated, it gives CASSCCPGTGGARNSPLHF. The chain uses TRBV6-5 and TRBJ1-6; 12 nucleotides match TRBD1. The CDR3 spans 19 residues. Germline CDR1 MNHEY, CDR2 SVGAGI. Trimming cost V 4 bases and J 7 bases; bases outside gene matches: 14.